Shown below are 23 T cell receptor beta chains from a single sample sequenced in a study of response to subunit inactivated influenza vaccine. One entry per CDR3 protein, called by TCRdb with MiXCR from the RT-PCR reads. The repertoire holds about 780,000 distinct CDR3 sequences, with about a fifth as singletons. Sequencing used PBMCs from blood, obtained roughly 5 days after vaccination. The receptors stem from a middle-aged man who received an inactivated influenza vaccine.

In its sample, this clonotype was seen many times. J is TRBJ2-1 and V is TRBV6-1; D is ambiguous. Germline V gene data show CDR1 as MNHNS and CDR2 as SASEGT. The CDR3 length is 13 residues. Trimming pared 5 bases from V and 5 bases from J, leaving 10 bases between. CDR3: CASSRLAHNEQFF. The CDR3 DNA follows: TGTGCCAGCAGTCGGCTGGCCCACAATGAGCAGTTCTTC.

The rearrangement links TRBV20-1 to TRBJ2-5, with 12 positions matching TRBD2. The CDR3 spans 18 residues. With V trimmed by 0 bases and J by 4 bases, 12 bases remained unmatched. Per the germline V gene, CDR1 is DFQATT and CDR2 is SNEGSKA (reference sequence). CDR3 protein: CSAREPRGLAGSRETQYF. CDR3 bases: TGCAGTGCTAGAGAACCACGAGGACTAGCGGGGTCTCGAGAGACCCAGTACTTC.

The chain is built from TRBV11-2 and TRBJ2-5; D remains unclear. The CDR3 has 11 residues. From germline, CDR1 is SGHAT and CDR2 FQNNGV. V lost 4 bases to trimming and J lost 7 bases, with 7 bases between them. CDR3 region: CASSYVGTQYF. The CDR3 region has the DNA TGTGCCAGCAGCTATGTTGGGACCCAGTACTTC.

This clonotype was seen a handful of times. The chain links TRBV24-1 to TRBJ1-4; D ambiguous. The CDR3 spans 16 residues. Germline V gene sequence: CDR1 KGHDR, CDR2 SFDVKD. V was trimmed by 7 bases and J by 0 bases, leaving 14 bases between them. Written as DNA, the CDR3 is TGTGCCACCAGAGGGTACACCGGAACAACTAATGAAAAACTGTTTTTT. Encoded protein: CATRGYTGTTNEKLFF.

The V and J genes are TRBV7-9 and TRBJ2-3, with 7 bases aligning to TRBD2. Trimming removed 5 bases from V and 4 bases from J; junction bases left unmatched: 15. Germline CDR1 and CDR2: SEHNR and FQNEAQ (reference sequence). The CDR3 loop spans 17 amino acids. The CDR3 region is CASSVSPRDYKADTQYF. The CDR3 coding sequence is TGTGCCAGCAGCGTATCTCCTCGGGACTACAAGGCAGATACGCAGTATTTT. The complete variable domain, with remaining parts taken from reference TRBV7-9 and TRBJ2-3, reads DTGVSQNPRHKITKRGQNVTFRCDPISEHNRLYWYRQTLGQGPEFLTYFQNEAQLEKSRLLSDRFSAERPKGSFSTLEIQRTEQGDSAMYLCASSVSPRDYKADTQYFGPGTRLTVL.

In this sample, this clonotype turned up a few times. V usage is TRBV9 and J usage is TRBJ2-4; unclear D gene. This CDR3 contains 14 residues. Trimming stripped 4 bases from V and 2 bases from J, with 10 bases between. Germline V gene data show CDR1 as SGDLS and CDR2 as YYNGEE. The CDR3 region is CASSPEVSKNIQYF. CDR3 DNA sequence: TGTGCCAGCAGCCCAGAAGTTTCCAAAAACATTCAGTACTTC.

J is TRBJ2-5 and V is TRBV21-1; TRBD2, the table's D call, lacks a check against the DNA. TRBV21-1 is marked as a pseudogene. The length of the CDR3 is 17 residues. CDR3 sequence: CASRPRGSAGGPGTQYF. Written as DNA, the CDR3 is TGTGCCAGCAGACCTAGGGGTTCAGCGGGAGGGCCGGGGACCCAGTACTTC.

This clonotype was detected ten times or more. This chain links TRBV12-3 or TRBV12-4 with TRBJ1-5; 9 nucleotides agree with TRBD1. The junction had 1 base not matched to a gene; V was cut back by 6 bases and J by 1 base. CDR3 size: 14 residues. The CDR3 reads CASRQGASNQPQHF. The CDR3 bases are TGTGCCAGCAGACAGGGGGCGAGCAATCAGCCCCAGCATTTT.

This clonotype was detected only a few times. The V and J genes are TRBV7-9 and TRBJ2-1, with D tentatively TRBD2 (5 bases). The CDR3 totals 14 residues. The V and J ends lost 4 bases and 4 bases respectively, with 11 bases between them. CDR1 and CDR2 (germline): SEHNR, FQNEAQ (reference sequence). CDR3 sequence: CASSSQTRYNEQFF. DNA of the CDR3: TGTGCCAGCAGCTCCCAAACTAGATACAATGAGCAGTTCTTC.

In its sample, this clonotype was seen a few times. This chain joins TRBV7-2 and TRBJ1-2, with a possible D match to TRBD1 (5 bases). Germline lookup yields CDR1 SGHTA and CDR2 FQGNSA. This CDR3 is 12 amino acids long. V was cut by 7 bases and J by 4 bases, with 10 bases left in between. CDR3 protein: CASTQGSYGYTF. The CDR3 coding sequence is TGTGCCAGCACCCAGGGTTCCTATGGCTACACCTTC. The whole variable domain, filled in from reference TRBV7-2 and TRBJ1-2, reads GAGVSQSPSNKVTEKGKDVELRCDPISGHTALYWYRQSLGQGLEFLIYFQGNSAPDKSGLPSDRFSAERTGGSVSTLTIQRTQQEDSAVYLCASTQGSYGYTFGSGTRLTVV.

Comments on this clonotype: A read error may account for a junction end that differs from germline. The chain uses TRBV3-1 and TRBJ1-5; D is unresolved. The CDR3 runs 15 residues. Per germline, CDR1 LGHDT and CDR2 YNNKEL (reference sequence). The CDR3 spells CASSQGRQFNQPQHF. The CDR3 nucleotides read TGTGCGAGCAGCCAAGGACGGCAGTTCAATCAGCCCCAGCATTTT.

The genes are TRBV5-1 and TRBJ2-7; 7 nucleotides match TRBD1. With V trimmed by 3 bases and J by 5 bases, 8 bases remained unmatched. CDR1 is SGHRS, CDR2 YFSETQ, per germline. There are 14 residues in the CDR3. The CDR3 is CASSSTTGFHEQYF. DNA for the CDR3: TGCGCCAGCAGCTCGACGACAGGGTTCCACGAGCAGTACTTC.

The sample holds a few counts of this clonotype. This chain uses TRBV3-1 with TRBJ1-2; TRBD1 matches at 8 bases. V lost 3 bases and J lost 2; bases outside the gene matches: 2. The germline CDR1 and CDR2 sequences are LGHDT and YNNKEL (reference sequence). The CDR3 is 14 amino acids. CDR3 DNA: TGTGCCAGCAGCCAGGGACAGGTGAACTATGGCTACACCTTC. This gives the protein CASSQGQVNYGYTF.

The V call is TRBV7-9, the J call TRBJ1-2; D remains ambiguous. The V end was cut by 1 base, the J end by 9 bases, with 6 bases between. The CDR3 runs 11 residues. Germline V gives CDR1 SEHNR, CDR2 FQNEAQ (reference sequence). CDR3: CASSLETRYTF. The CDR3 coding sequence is TGTGCCAGCAGCTTAGAGACCCGCTACACCTTC.

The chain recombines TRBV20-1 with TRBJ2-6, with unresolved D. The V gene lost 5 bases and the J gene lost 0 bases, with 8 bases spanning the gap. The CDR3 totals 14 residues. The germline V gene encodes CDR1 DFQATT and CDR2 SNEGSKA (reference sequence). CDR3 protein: CSARRSSGANVLTF. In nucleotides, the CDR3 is TGCAGTGCTCGGCGGAGCTCTGGGGCCAACGTCCTGACTTTC.

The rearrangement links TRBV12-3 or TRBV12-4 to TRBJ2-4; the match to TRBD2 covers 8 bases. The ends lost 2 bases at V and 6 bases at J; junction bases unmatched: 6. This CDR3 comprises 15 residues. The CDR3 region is CASSLIGSGVNIQYF. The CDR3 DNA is TGTGCCAGCAGTTTAATAGGTAGCGGGGTAAACATTCAGTACTTC.

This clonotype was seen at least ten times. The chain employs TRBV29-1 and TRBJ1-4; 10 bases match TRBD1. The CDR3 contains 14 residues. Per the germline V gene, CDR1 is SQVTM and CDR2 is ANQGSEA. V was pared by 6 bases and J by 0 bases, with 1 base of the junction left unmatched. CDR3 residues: CSVGQGATNEKLFF. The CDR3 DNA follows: TGCAGCGTAGGACAGGGGGCAACTAATGAAAAACTGTTTTTT.

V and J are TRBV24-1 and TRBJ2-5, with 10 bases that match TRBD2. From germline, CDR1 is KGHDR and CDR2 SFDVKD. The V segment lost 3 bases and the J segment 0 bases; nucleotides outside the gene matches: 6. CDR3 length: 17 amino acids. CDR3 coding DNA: TGTGCCACCAGTGATACCACGGGACTAGCGAACCAAGAGACCCAGTACTTC. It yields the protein CATSDTTGLANQETQYF.

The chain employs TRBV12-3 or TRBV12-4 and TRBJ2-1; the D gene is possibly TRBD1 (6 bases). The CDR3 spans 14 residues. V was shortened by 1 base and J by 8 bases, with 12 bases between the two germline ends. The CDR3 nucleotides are TGTGCCAGCAGTTTAGTGGGCAGGGGAGATGAGCAGTTCTTC. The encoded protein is CASSLVGRGDEQFF.

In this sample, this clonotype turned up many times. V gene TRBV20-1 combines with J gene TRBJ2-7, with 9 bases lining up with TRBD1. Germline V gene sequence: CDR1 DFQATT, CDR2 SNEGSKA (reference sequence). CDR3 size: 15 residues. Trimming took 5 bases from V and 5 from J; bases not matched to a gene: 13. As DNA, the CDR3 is TGCAGTGCTGACAGGCCCGGGACAGGGAGAGACGAGCAGTACTTC. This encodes CSADRPGTGRDEQYF.

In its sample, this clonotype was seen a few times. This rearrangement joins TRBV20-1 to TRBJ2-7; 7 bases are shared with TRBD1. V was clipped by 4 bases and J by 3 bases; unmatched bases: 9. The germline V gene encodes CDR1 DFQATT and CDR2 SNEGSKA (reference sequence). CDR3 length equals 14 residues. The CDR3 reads CSAINRGSNYEQYF. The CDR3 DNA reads TGCAGTGCTATCAACAGGGGATCGAACTACGAGCAGTACTTC.

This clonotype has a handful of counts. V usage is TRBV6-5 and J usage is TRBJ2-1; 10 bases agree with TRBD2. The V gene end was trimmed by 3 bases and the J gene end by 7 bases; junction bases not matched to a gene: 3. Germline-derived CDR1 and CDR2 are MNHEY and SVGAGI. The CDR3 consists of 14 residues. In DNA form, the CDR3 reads TGTGCCAGCAGTTATACTAGCGGGATGAATGAGCAGTTCTTC. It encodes CASSYTSGMNEQFF.

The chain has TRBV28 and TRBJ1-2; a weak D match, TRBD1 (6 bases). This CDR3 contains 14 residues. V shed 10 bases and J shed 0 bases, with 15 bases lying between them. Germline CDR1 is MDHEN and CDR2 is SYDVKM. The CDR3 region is CATTGTPSNYGYTF. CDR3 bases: TGTGCCACCACCGGGACACCTTCTAACTATGGCTACACCTTC.